This entry is about one TCR beta chain. The sample belongs to a study of blood T cells in healthy people across ages. It was with a sample-barcoded 5' primer and a J-beta primer mix that a second PCR of roughly 7 to 12 cycles was run. Using its own MiXCR run on the 5' RACE reads, TCRdb lists one record per CDR3 protein. The table includes over 600,000 distinct CDR3 sequences, 46% detected once. The sample comprised blood. This receptor was taken from a man older than 75 in good health.

CDR3 nucleotide sequence: TGTGCCAGCAGCTTACATCCCCCAGGGGCCACCGGGGAGCTGTTTTTT. It specifies CASSLHPPGATGELFF. V is TRBV11-2 and J is TRBJ2-2; D possibly corresponds to TRBD1 (6 bases). Trimming removed 2 bases at V and 4 bases at J, with 14 bases between. Germline V gives CDR1 SGHAT, CDR2 FQNNGV. The CDR3 length is 16 residues. Using reference TRBV11-2 and TRBJ2-2 for the parts outside the CDR3, the full variable domain is EAGVAQSPRYKIIEKRQSVAFWCNPISGHATLYWYQQILGQGPKLLIQFQNNGVVDDSQLPKDRFSAERLKGVDSTLKIQPAKLEDSAVYLCASSLHPPGATGELFFGEGSRLTVL.